The clone carrying this T cell receptor (beta chain) appeared once. The antigen is unknown. The source of the sample is a study of T cell responses to AZD1222 COVID-19 vaccine. Study-wide results and limits: Spike regions recognized by vaccine-associated CD4 TCRs spanned the protein, led by 160-218 and 743-854. Donors in the cohort were predominantly white British and more often female, and clonal diversity was possibly underestimated.

Using immunoSEQ multiplex PCR, the repertoire was profiled, and TCRdb retains in-frame clones only, with some absent. The table records about 140,000 clones, approximately 95% of them present only once. CDR1 SGHTA and CDR2 FQGTGA come from the germline V gene. Deletions cut 2 bases from V and 1 base from J, with 5 bases between. CDR3 length equals 13 residues. The sample was peripheral blood, taken on day 0 of MenACWY control vaccination. The V gene is TRBV7-3, the J gene TRBJ1-1; D gene unclear. This clonotype originated in an adult in good health. CDR3 region: CASSLYSNTEAFF. CDR3 nucleotide sequence: TGTGCCAGCAGCTTATACTCGAACACTGAAGCTTTCTTT. The complete variable domain, with remaining parts taken from reference TRBV7-3 and TRBJ1-1, reads GAGVSQTPSNKVTEKGKYVELRCDPISGHTALYWYRQSLGQGPEFLIYFQGTGAADDSGLPNDRFFAVRPEGSVSTLKIQRTERGDSAVYLCASSLYSNTEAFFGQGTRLTVV.